These 7 T cell receptor beta chains share one sample of origin, sequenced in a study of blood T cell repertoires in COVID-19. The table came from immunoSEQ multiplex PCR; TCRdb's copy has only in-frame clones and leaves some out. The sample has about 370,000 clones, 75% to 90% seen once. Specimen: PBMCs or T cells enriched from blood (not recorded which). These receptors were obtained from a man between 18 and 35 years old who had recovered from COVID-19.

This chain connects TRBV7-3 to TRBJ1-5; 7 positions agree with TRBD1. Germline CDR1 reads SGHTA; CDR2 reads FQGTGA. Trimming took 5 bases from V and 0 from J; bases not matched to a gene: 4. The CDR3 totals 15 residues. The CDR3 DNA reads TGTGCCAGCAGCACGGGACAGTTTAGCAATCAGCCCCAGCATTTT. This translates into CASSTGQFSNQPQHF.

The chain recombines TRBV13 with TRBJ2-7, with TRBD1 matching 8 bases. V lost 5 bases, J lost 3 bases, and 3 bases stayed unmatched. The length of the CDR3 is 13 residues. Germline V gene sequence: CDR1 PRHDT, CDR2 FYEKMQ (reference sequence). The CDR3, as DNA: TGTGCCAGCAGCGTGGGACAGGTCTACGAGCAGTACTTC. As protein: CASSVGQVYEQYF.

V usage is TRBV20-1 and J usage is TRBJ2-3; 8 bases line up with TRBD2. This CDR3 has 15 amino acids. Germline V lookup: CDR1 DFQATT, CDR2 SNEGSKA (reference sequence). V trimming: 3 bases; J trimming: 8 bases; junction bases outside the gene matches: 13. Here the CDR3 DNA reads TGCAGTGCTAGTTTACGGGAGGGCCCTCGGGGTACGCAGTATTTT. Translated: CSASLREGPRGTQYF.

This sequence joins TRBV10-3 and TRBJ1-3, with a weak D call TRBD1 (5 bases). This CDR3 spans 17 amino acids. From germline, CDR1 is ENHRY and CDR2 SYGVKD. V dropped 0 bases and J dropped 5 bases, with 17 bases sitting between them. The CDR3 region is CAISESRPGEGRNTIYF. The CDR3 nucleotides are TGTGCCATCAGTGAGTCTCGTCCGGGAGAGGGGAGAAACACCATATATTTT.

Here the CDR3 reads CASSPTGLADYEQYF. Written as DNA, the CDR3 is TGTGCCAGCAGCCCGACGGGACTAGCGGACTACGAGCAGTACTTC. V usage is TRBV3-1 (or the pseudogene TRBV3-2) and J usage is TRBJ2-7, with 11 nucleotides matching TRBD2. V shed 4 bases and J 3 bases; nucleotides not matched to a gene: 5. Germline values: CDR1 LGHDT, CDR2 YNNKEL (reference sequence). The CDR3 is 15 amino acids.

This clone was seen only once. The chain uses TRBV6-5 and TRBJ1-1; unclear D gene. V was pared by 7 bases and J by 2 bases, with 5 bases between. There are 11 residues in the CDR3. The germline CDR1 and CDR2 sequences are MNHEY and SVGAGI. CDR3 nucleotides: TGTGCCAGCATCGGTAACACTGAAGCTTTCTTT. It encodes CASIGNTEAFF.

The chain uses TRBV7-3 and TRBJ2-1; D is possibly TRBD2 (5 bases). This CDR3 has 13 residues. V lost 5 bases, J lost 2 bases, and 7 bases lay in between. Germline CDR1 and CDR2: SGHTA and FQGTGA. The CDR3 sequence: CASSPGTYNEQFF. CDR3 sequence (DNA): TGTGCCAGCAGCCCCGGGACCTACAATGAGCAGTTCTTC.